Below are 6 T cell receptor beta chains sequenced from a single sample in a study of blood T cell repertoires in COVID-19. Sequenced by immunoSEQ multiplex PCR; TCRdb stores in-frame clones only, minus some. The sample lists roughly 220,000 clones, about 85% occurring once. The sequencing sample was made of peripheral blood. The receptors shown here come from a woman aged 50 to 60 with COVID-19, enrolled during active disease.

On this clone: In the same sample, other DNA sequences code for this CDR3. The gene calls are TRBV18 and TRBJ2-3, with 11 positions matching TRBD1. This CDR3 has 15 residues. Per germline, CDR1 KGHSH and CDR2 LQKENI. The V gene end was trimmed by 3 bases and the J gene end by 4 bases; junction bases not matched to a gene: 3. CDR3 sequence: CASSPGTGGADTQYF. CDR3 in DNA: TGTGCCAGCTCACCCGGGACAGGGGGAGCAGATACGCAGTATTTT.

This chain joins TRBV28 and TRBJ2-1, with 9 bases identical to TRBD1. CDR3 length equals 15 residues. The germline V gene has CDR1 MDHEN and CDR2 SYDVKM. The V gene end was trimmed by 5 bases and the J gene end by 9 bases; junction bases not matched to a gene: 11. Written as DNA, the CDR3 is TGTGCCAGCAGTCCGTGGACAGGGGAGATTGGTGAGCAGTTCTTC. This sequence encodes CASSPWTGEIGEQFF.

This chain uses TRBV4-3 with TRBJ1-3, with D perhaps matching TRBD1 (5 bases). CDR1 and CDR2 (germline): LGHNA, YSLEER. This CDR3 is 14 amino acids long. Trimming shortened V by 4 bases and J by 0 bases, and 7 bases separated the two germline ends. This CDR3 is CASSPGGSGNTIYF. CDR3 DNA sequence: TGCGCCAGCAGCCCCGGGGGCTCTGGAAACACCATATATTTT.

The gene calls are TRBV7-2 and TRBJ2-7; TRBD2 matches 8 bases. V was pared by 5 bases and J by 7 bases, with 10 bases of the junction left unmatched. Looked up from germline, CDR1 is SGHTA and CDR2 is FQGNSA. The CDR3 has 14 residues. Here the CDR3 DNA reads TGTGCCAGCAGCCTCGGGGGGGCCTCGAAAGAGCAGTACTTC. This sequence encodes CASSLGGASKEQYF. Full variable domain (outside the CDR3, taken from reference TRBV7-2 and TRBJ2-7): GAGVSQSPSNKVTEKGKDVELRCDPISGHTALYWYRQSLGQGLEFLIYFQGNSAPDKSGLPSDRFSAERTGGSVSTLTIQRTQQEDSAVYLCASSLGGASKEQYFGPGTRLTVT.

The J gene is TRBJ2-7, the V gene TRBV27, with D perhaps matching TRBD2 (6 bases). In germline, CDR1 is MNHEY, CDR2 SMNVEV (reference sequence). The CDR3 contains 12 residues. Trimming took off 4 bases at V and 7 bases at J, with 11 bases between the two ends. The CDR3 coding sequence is TGTGCCAGCAGTTCCTCCCGGGGGGAGCAGTACGTC. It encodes CASSSSRGEQYV.

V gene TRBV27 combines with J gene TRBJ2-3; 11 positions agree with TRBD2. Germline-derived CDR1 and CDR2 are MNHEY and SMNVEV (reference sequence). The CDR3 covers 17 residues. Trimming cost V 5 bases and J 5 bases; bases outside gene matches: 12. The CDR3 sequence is CASSLLGSGGAKDTQYF. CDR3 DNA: TGTGCCAGCAGTCTCTTGGGTAGCGGGGGGGCCAAAGATACGCAGTATTTT.